Following are 27 T cell receptor beta chains from one sample sequenced in a study of breast tumors, draining lymph nodes, adjacent tissues (dated by TCRdb to 2016 to 2017). Libraries were prepared through multiplex PCR. For sequencing, an Illumina HiSeq 2000 was employed. TCRdb reworked the public reads: Q25 trimming with fastp, MiXCR clone assembly, productive beta chains retained. Rows are unified per CDR3 protein, each entry keeping the most common DNA and genes. The sample contains around 190,000 distinct CDR3 sequences, 30% to 35% of them found a single time. The top ten constitute 3.5% to 4.5% of the sample. Lymph node samples came from the axillary draining lymph nodes of breast cancer patients. What was sequenced was axillary lymph node tissue. These receptors were taken from a female donor with breast cancer. Some clones in this sample may be carry-over from other donors' samples.

The table lists this clonotype with many counts. The chain's CDR3 is CSASKRQGYPYEQYF. The CDR3 DNA reads TGCAGTGCTAGTAAGCGCCAGGGGTACCCCTACGAGCAGTACTTC. The chain employs TRBV20-1 and TRBJ2-7; TRBD1 is a possible D gene (6 bases). Trimming removed 3 bases at V and 2 bases at J, with 17 bases between. This CDR3 has 15 amino acids. From germline, CDR1 is DFQATT and CDR2 SNEGSKA (reference sequence).

This clonotype occurred many times. The rearrangement links TRBV7-9 to TRBJ2-5; perhaps D is TRBD1 or TRBD2 (5 bases each). This CDR3 spans 15 amino acids. Germline values: CDR1 SEHNR, CDR2 FQNEAQ (reference sequence). Trimming pared 4 bases from V and 1 base from J, leaving 13 bases between. The CDR3, as DNA: TGTGCCAGCAGCTCGGGACCGTCGGCCCAAGAGACCCAGTACTTC. Its protein product is CASSSGPSAQETQYF.

In this sample, this clonotype turned up many times. The chain couples TRBV5-8 to TRBJ2-1; the match to TRBD2 covers 9 bases. CDR1 is SGHTS, CDR2 YDEGEE, per germline. CDR3 length equals 17 residues. J was trimmed by 7 bases and V by 2 bases; bases with no gene match: 13. The CDR3 bases are TGTGCCAGCAGCTTCTCCTTAGGAGCGGGGGGATTGAATGAGCAGTTCTTC. It specifies CASSFSLGAGGLNEQFF.

This clonotype was detected once. The chain has TRBV15 and TRBJ2-3, with D possibly being TRBD1 (6 bases). The CDR3 has 17 amino acids. Germline V gene sequence: CDR1 LNHNV, CDR2 YYDKDF (reference sequence). V was clipped by 3 bases and J by 5 bases, with 21 bases between them. The CDR3 loop reads CATSSVGARTFGDTQYF. CDR3 nucleotide sequence: TGTGCCACCAGCAGCGTGGGGGCTCGGACGTTCGGAGATACGCAGTATTTT.

The chain uses TRBV7-2 and TRBJ1-4; D gene uncertain. The V and J ends lost 5 bases and 1 base respectively, with 11 bases between them. The germline V gene has CDR1 SGHTA and CDR2 FQGNSA. The CDR3 is 15 amino acids. The CDR3 nucleotides read TGTGCCAGCAGCGTCGGACCGTTAACTAATGAAAAACTGTTTTTT. This sequence encodes CASSVGPLTNEKLFF.

This clonotype was detected ten times or more. CDR3 in amino acids: CASSLWGGLGNEQFF. The CDR3 DNA reads as TGTGCCAGCAGCTTATGGGGGGGCCTTGGGAATGAGCAGTTCTTC. This chain links TRBV7-3 with TRBJ2-1; D is perhaps TRBD2 (7 bases). CDR3 length: 15 residues. The germline CDR1 and CDR2 sequences are SGHTA and FQGTGA. V gave up 2 bases and J gave up 7 bases, with 15 bases separating them. Together with reference TRBV7-3 and TRBJ2-1, the CDR3 gives the full variable domain: GAGVSQTPSNKVTEKGKYVELRCDPISGHTALYWYRQSLGQGPEFLIYFQGTGAADDSGLPNDRFFAVRPEGSVSTLKIQRTERGDSAVYLCASSLWGGLGNEQFFGPGTRLTVL.

The chain couples TRBV6-5 to TRBJ1-3; TRBD1 agrees at 7 bases. The junction had 6 bases not matched to a gene; V was cut back by 6 bases and J by 7 bases. CDR1 and CDR2 (germline): MNHEY, SVGAGI. The CDR3 is made up of 13 amino acids. This CDR3 is CASRDPGQNTIYF. CDR3 DNA sequence: TGTGCCAGCAGGGATCCGGGACAGAACACCATATATTTT.

This clonotype is judged medium-sized. This sequence joins TRBV24-1 and TRBJ2-1; D is perhaps TRBD2 (5 bases). Germline V gene lookup returns CDR1 KGHDR and CDR2 SFDVKD. This CDR3 has 13 amino acids. V lost 4 bases, J lost 10 bases, and 13 bases lay in between. CDR3 protein: CATSDDERREQFF. CDR3 coding DNA: TGTGCCACCAGTGACGATGAGAGGAGGGAGCAGTTCTTC.

Details on this clonotype: It is likely a read error, because the conserved phenylalanine at the end of the CDR3 is missing. The chain has TRBV7-8 and TRBJ2-7; D is ambiguous. The CDR3 contains 14 residues. Germline lookup yields CDR1 SGHVS and CDR2 FQNEAQ. Trimming removed 0 bases from V and 0 bases from J, with 6 bases in between. CDR3 nucleotides: TGTGCCAGCAGCTTAGCCGACGGCTCCTACGAGCAGTACGCC. Translated, it gives CASSLADGSYEQYA.

The table lists this clonotype with many counts. The junction shows a germline mismatch at one end, possibly a read error. This chain links TRBV7-7 with TRBJ2-1; possible D gene TRBD1, 6 bases. This CDR3 spans 14 amino acids. Germline V CDR1 and CDR2: SSHAT, FNYEAQ (reference sequence). This CDR3 is CASSLGRGRNEQFF. The CDR3, as DNA: TGTGCTAGCAGCTTGGGCAGGGGCAGAAATGAGCAGTTCTTC.

This clonotype was counted between two and nine times. The chain combines TRBV6-1 with TRBJ2-5; 7 nucleotides align to TRBD1. V dropped 8 bases and J dropped 4; count of bases not matched to a gene: 7. CDR3 size: 13 residues. Germline V gene data show CDR1 as MNHNS and CDR2 as SASEGT. In nucleotides, the CDR3 is TGTGCCAGCGGACACGCAGGGGGAGAGACCCAGTACTTC. Residues: CASGHAGGETQYF.

This clonotype was seen repeatedly, ten times or more. This chain connects TRBV10-3 to TRBJ2-7; D gene unclear. This CDR3 contains 12 residues. V dropped 0 bases and J dropped 3 bases, with 3 bases sitting between them. Germline values: CDR1 ENHRY, CDR2 SYGVKD. CDR3 residues: CAISESVYEQYF. Written as DNA, the CDR3 is TGTGCCATCAGTGAGTCGGTCTACGAGCAGTACTTC.

This clonotype was picked up a small number of times. The genes are TRBV11-3 and TRBJ1-1; D ambiguous. The germline V gene encodes CDR1 SGHNT and CDR2 YENEEA. V was cut by 3 bases and J by 0 bases, with 8 bases left in between. This CDR3 comprises 14 residues. DNA for the CDR3: TGTGCCAGCAGCTTGGGTCCGATGAACACTGAAGCTTTCTTT. This gives the protein CASSLGPMNTEAFF.

This clonotype was seen repeatedly, ten times or more. V usage is TRBV5-8 and J usage is TRBJ2-7, with TRBD1 as a possible D gene (6 bases). The CDR3 totals 16 residues. CDR1 is SGHTS, CDR2 YDEGEE, per germline. V was cut by 0 bases and J by 2 bases, with 15 bases left in between. The chain's CDR3 is CASSLGTGLGPYEQYF. DNA for the CDR3: TGTGCCAGCAGCTTGGGTACAGGGTTAGGCCCCTACGAGCAGTACTTC.

The table lists this clonotype with many counts. This chain connects TRBV20-1 to TRBJ1-5; TRBD1 matches at 10 bases. Losses at the gene ends were 5 bases for V and 0 bases for J; bases not matched to a gene: 10. The V gene's germline CDR1 is DFQATT and CDR2 SNEGSKA (reference sequence). This CDR3 spans 17 amino acids. CDR3 sequence: CSAYSRDRGYSNQPQHF. CDR3 DNA: TGCAGTGCTTATTCGCGGGACAGGGGATATAGCAATCAGCCCCAGCATTTT.

The genes are TRBV18 and TRBJ2-1; no firm D call. Germline CDR1 and CDR2: KGHSH and LQKENI. V lost 4 bases, J lost 8 bases, and 12 bases lay in between. The CDR3 contains 13 residues. The CDR3 protein is CASSLSTSDEQFF. CDR3 DNA: TGTGCCAGCTCACTCTCCACGTCCGATGAGCAGTTCTTC.

This clonotype came up many times. The chain recombines TRBV5-1 with TRBJ2-4; D may correspond to TRBD1 or TRBD2 (5 bases each). The CDR3 is made up of 16 amino acids. V dropped 0 bases and J dropped 7 bases, with 17 bases sitting between them. The germline CDR1 and CDR2 sequences are SGHRS and YFSETQ. CDR3 amino acids: CASSLGEVWGLNIQYF. The CDR3 nucleotides read TGCGCCAGCAGCTTGGGAGAGGTTTGGGGGTTGAACATTCAGTACTTC.

A remark on this clonotype: One end of the junction varies from germline; a read error may be responsible. The chain employs TRBV7-9 and TRBJ1-2; 7 bases line up with TRBD1. The CDR3 has 13 amino acids. CDR1 SEHNR and CDR2 FQNEAQ come from the germline V gene (reference sequence). The CDR3, as DNA: TGTGCCTGCAGCCCCCAGGGGGGCTATGGCTACACCTTC. Translation gives CACSPQGGYGYTF.

For the CDR3, the DNA is TGCGCCAGCAGCTTGGCACAGGTTCGCAACGAGCAGTTCTTC. Amino acid sequence: CASSLAQVRNEQFF. V gene TRBV5-1 combines with J gene TRBJ2-1, with D perhaps TRBD1 (5 bases). This CDR3 is 14 amino acids long. Looked up from germline, CDR1 is SGHRS and CDR2 is YFSETQ. V lost 0 bases, J lost 10 bases, and 14 bases lay in between.

This chain uses TRBV7-9 with TRBJ1-1; D is ambiguous. The CDR3 extends over 18 amino acids. V lost 5 bases and J 1 base, leaving 23 bases between the germline ends. From germline, CDR1 is SEHNR and CDR2 FQNEAQ (reference sequence). CDR3 DNA: TGTGCCAGCAGCCCAATCATCCCAAAGACAAGCCGGAACACTGAAGCTTTCTTT. Residues: CASSPIIPKTSRNTEAFF. Combining the CDR3 with reference TRBV7-9 and TRBJ1-1 gives the whole variable domain DTGVSQNPRHKITKRGQNVTFRCDPISEHNRLYWYRQTLGQGPEFLTYFQNEAQLEKSRLLSDRFSAERPKGSFSTLEIQRTEQGDSAMYLCASSPIIPKTSRNTEAFFGQGTRLTVV.

The table lists this clonotype with many counts. This sequence joins TRBV5-1 and TRBJ2-3; D ambiguous. Trimming took 0 bases from V and 0 from J, leaving 2 bases between them. CDR3 length equals 13 residues. CDR1 and CDR2 from the germline V gene are SGHRS and YFSETQ. CDR3 sequence reads: CASSLGSTDTQYF. CDR3 sequence (DNA): TGCGCCAGCAGCTTGGGGAGCACAGATACGCAGTATTTT.

There are many counts of this clonotype. The V gene is TRBV6-2 or TRBV6-3, the J gene TRBJ2-2, with D possibly matching TRBD2 (5 bases). Germline values: CDR1 MNHEY, CDR2 SVGEGT. V was clipped by 6 bases and J by 4 bases, with 12 bases between them. CDR3 length: 14 amino acids. The CDR3 spells CASRMTTSTGELFF. CDR3 nucleotides: TGTGCCAGCAGGATGACTACTTCCACCGGGGAGCTGTTTTTT.

On this clonotype itself: A much larger clone sits a single nucleotide away, making a read error possible. DNA for the CDR3: TGTGCCAGCAGTCACAGGTCAACTAATGAAAAACTGTTTTTT. Translating it yields CASSHRSTNEKLFF. The gene calls are TRBV6-6 and TRBJ1-4, with D perhaps matching TRBD1 (5 bases). Trimming pared 5 bases from V and 0 bases from J, leaving 7 bases between. Looked up from germline, CDR1 is MNHNY and CDR2 is SVGAGI (reference sequence). CDR3 length: 14 residues.

The rearrangement uses TRBV6-6 and TRBJ1-1, with 11 positions matching TRBD1. This CDR3 contains 16 residues. Germline CDR1 and CDR2: MNHNY and SVGAGI (reference sequence). With 4 bases clipped from V and 6 bases from J, the junction kept 10 bases outside the gene matches. In DNA, the CDR3 is TGTGCCAGCAGTTTCCCGGGACAGGGGGTAACCGCTGAAGCTTTCTTT. Its translation: CASSFPGQGVTAEAFF.

The rearrangement links TRBV11-3 to TRBJ2-6; D possibly corresponds to TRBD1 (6 bases). CDR1 and CDR2 (germline): SGHNT, YENEEA. Between the trimmed V and J ends, which lost 5 bases and 16 bases, there was a span of 21 bases. This CDR3 region has 14 residues. The CDR3 loop reads CASSTNPRARGLTF. The CDR3 coding sequence is TGTGCCAGCAGCACGAACCCCCGGGCCAGGGGACTGACTTTC.

As to this clonotype: The junction departs from germline at one end; a sequencing error may be responsible. The V gene is TRBV7-7, the J gene TRBJ2-3; possible D gene TRBD1, 7 bases. Germline assignment: CDR1 SSHAT and CDR2 FNYEAQ (reference sequence). The CDR3 consists of 18 residues. The CDR3 DNA sequence: TGTGCTAGCAGCTTGGGACAGAGCACCAGCCCCGGGGCGGGGACGCAGTATTTT. This sequence encodes CASSLGQSTSPGAGTQYF.

Remarks on this clonotype: The conserved final phenylalanine or tryptophan is absent from the CDR3, which likely points to a read error. V usage is TRBV9 and J usage is TRBJ2-7; 9 nucleotides line up with TRBD2. V gave up 5 bases and J gave up 1 base; unmatched junction bases: 1. CDR1 is SGDLS, CDR2 YYNGEE, per germline. The CDR3 covers 13 residues. The CDR3 loop is CASSSGSSYEQYS. The CDR3, as DNA: TGTGCCAGCAGTAGCGGGAGTTCCTACGAGCAGTACTCC.